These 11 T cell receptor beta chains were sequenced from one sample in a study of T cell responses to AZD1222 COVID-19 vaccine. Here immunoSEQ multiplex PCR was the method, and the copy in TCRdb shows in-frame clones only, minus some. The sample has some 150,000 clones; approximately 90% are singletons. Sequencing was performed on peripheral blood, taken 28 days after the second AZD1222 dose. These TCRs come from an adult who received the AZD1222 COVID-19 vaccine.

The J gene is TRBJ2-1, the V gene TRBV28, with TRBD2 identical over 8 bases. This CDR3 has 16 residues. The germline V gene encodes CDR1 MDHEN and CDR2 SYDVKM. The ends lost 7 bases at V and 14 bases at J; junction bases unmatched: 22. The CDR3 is CASTSPYAGGPLREFF. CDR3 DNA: TGTGCCAGCACCTCCCCCTACGCGGGGGGCCCACTCCGGGAGTTCTTC.

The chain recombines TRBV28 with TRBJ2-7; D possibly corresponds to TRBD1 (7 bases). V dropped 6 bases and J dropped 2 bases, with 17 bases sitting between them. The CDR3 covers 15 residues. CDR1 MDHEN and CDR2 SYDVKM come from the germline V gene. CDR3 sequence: CASSLEGTATYEQYF. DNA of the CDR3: TGTGCCAGCAGCCTGGAGGGGACAGCAACCTACGAGCAGTACTTC.

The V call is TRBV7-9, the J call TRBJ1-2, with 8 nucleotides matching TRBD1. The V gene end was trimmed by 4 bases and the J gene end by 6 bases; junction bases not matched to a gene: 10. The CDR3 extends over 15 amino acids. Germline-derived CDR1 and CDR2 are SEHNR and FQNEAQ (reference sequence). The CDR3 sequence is CASSSGQVLGDGYTF. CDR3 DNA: TGTGCCAGCAGCTCGGGACAGGTCCTTGGGGATGGCTACACCTTC.

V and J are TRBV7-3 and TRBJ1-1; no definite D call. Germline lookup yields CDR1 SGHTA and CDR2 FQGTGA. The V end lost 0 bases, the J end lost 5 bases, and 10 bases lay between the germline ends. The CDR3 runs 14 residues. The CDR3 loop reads CASSLTLGMTEAFF. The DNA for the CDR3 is TGTGCCAGCAGCTTAACTCTGGGTATGACTGAAGCTTTCTTT. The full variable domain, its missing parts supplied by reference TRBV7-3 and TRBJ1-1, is GAGVSQTPSNKVTEKGKYVELRCDPISGHTALYWYRQSLGQGPEFLIYFQGTGAADDSGLPNDRFFAVRPEGSVSTLKIQRTERGDSAVYLCASSLTLGMTEAFFGQGTRLTVV.

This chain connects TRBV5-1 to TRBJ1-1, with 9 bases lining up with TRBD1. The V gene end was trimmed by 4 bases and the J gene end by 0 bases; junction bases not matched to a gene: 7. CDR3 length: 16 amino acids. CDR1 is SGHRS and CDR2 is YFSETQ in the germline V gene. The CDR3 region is CASSPPGTGMNTEAFF. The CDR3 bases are TGCGCCAGCAGCCCACCCGGGACAGGGATGAACACTGAAGCTTTCTTT.

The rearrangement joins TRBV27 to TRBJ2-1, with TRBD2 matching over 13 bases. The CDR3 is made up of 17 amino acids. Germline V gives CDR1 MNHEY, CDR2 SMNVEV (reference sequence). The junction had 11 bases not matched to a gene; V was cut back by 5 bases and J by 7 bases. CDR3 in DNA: TGTGCCAGCAGTACCCGAGGGACTAGCGGGACGGGTAATGAGCAGTTCTTC. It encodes CASSTRGTSGTGNEQFF.

CDR3 DNA sequence: TGTGCCAGCGGGTCGCTCAGGGGGCGAGGGACCGGGGAGCTGTTTTTT. It encodes CASGSLRGRGTGELFF. The chain joins TRBV19 to TRBJ2-2; TRBD1 matches at 8 bases. Per germline, CDR1 LNHDA and CDR2 SQIVND (reference sequence). The CDR3 has 16 residues. V trimming: 9 bases; J trimming: 5 bases; junction bases outside the gene matches: 14.

CDR3 nucleotide sequence: TGTGCCAGCAGTTTTTCGGCTGCTTATCAGCCCCAGCATTTT. Amino acid sequence: CASSFSAAYQPQHF. J is TRBJ1-5 and V is TRBV28; the D is unclear. Deletions cut 3 bases from V and 5 bases from J, with 11 bases between. The CDR3 sequence is 14 residues long. CDR1 MDHEN and CDR2 SYDVKM come from the germline V gene.

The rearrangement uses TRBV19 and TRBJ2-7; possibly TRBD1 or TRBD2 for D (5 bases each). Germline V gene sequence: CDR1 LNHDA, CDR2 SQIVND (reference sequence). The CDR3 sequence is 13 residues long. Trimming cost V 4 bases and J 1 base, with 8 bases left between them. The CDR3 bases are TGTGCCAGTAGTAGGGGGATTTCCTACGAGCAGTACTTC. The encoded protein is CASSRGISYEQYF.

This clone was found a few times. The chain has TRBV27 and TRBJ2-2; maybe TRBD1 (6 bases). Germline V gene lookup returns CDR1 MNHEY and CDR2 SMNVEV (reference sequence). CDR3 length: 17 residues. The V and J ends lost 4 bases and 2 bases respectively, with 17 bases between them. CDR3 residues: CASSSAPGTPNTGELFF. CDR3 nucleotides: TGTGCCAGCAGTTCGGCCCCCGGGACACCAAACACCGGGGAGCTGTTTTTT.

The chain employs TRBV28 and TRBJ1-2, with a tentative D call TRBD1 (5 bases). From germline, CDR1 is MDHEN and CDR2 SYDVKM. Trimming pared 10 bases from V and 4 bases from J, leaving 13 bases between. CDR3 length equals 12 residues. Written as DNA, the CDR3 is TGTGCCATATCTCAGGGTAGCTATGGCTACACCTTC. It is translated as CAISQGSYGYTF.